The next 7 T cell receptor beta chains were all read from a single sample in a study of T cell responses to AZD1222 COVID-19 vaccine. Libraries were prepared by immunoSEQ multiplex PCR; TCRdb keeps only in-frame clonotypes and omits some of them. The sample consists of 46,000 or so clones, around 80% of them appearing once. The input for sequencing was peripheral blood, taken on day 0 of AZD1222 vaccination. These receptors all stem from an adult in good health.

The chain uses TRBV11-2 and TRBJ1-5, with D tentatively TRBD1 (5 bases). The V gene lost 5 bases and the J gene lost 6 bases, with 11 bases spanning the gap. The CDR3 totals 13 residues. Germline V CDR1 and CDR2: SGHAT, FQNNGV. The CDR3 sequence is CASSPQGRQPQHF. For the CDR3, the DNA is TGTGCCAGCAGCCCCCAGGGACGTCAGCCCCAGCATTTT.

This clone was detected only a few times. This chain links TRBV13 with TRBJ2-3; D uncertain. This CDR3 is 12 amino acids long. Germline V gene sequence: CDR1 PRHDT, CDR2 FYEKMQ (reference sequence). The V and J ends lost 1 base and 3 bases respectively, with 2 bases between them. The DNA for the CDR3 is TGTGCCAGCAGCTTAGTGACAGATACGCAGTATTTT. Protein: CASSLVTDTQYF.

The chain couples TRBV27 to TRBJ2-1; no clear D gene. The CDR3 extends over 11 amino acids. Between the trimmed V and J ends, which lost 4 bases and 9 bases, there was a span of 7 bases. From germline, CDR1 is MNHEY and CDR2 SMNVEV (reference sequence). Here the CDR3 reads CASSSRTEQFF. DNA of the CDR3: TGTGCCAGCAGTTCCCGCACTGAGCAGTTCTTC.

The CDR3 reads CASKEAVTSGNTIYF. The CDR3 region has the DNA TGTGCCAGCAAGGAGGCAGTAACCTCTGGAAACACCATATATTTT. V is TRBV2 and J is TRBJ1-3; D is undetermined. Trimming took 7 bases from V and 0 from J, leaving 13 bases between them. Germline V gene data show CDR1 as SNHLY and CDR2 as FYNNEI. The CDR3 consists of 15 residues.

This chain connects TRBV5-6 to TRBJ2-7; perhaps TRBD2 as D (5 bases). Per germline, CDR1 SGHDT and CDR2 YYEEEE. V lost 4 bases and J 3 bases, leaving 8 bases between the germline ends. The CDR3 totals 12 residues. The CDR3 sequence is CASSRGNYEQYF. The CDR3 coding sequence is TGTGCCAGCAGCCGGGGAAACTACGAGCAGTACTTC. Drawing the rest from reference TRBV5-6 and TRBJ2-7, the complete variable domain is DAGVTQSPTHLIKTRGQQVTLRCSPKSGHDTVSWYQQALGQGPQFIFQYYEEEERQRGNFPDRFSGHQFPNYSSELNVNALLLGDSALYLCASSRGNYEQYFGPGTRLTVT.

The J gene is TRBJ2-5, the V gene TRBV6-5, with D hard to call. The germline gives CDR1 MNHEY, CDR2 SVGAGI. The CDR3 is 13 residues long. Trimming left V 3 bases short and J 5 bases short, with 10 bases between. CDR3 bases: TGTGCCAGCAGTTATGGTCTGGGCGAGACCCAGTACTTC. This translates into CASSYGLGETQYF.

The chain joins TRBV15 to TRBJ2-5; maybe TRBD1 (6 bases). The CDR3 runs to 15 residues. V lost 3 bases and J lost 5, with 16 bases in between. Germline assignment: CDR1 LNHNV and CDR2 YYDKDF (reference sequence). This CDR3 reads CATSRAQGKWETQYF. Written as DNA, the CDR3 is TGTGCCACCAGCAGGGCCCAGGGGAAGTGGGAGACCCAGTACTTC.